The T cell receptor (beta chain) under discussion was sequenced for a study of blood T cell repertoires in COVID-19. Deletions cut 3 bases from V and 4 bases from J, with 12 bases between. Germline assignment: CDR1 KGHSH and CDR2 LQKENI. The CDR3 contains 15 residues. Method: immunoSEQ multiplex PCR; TCRdb's copy keeps in-frame clones and lacks some. The data show roughly 42,000 clones, 88% seen once. The sequence came from a human donor in a cohort sampled during active COVID-19. The chain carries TRBV18 and TRBJ1-4; maybe TRBD1 (5 bases). The sample taken for sequencing was peripheral blood. CDR3: CASSPPPGGNEKLFF. The CDR3 DNA is TGTGCCAGCTCACCTCCTCCGGGGGGTAATGAAAAACTGTTTTTT.